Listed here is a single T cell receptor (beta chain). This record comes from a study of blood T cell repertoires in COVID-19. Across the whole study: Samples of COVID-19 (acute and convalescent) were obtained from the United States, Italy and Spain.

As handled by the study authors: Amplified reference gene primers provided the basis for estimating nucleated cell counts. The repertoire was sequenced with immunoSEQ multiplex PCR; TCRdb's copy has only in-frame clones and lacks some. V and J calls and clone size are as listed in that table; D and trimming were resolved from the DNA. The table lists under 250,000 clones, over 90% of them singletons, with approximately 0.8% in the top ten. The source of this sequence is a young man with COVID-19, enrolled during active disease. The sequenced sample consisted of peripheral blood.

The CDR3 sequence: CASNHRTVNTGELFF. The CDR3, as DNA: TGTGCCAGTAACCACCGGACAGTAAACACCGGGGAGCTGTTTTTT. The V call is TRBV19, the J call TRBJ2-2, with D tentatively TRBD1 (6 bases). Trimming cost V 7 bases and J 2 bases, with 14 bases left between them. The CDR3 has 15 amino acids. CDR1 is LNHDA, CDR2 SQIVND, per germline (reference sequence).